This record concerns one TCR beta chain sequence. No antigen is known for it. CDR1 is MNHEY and CDR2 is SVGAGI in the germline V gene. The V gene lost 0 bases and the J gene lost 2 bases, with 11 bases spanning the gap. This CDR3 has 15 amino acids. These data come from a study of shared clonotypes between healthy human individuals. Points from the study as a whole: Generation probabilities were higher for clonotypes shared across all four sorted-subset donors than for unshared ones.

The method was immunoSEQ multiplex PCR; TCRdb's version includes in-frame clones alone and lacks a portion of them. The data contain more than 2,000,000 clones, approximately 93% of them seen just once; the ten biggest clones take up roughly 0.36%. This receptor was taken from a man between 18 and 35 years old in good health. Some clones in this sample may be carry-over from other donors' samples. V gene TRBV6-5 combines with J gene TRBJ2-7, with no clear D. Sequencing was performed on naive CD4+ T cells from PBMCs. Noted subset: CD45RA+ positively selected. DNA of the CDR3: TGTGCCAGCAGTTACTCGAGGCCCATAGCCTACGAGCAGTACTTC. This encodes CASSYSRPIAYEQYF.